This TCR beta chain was sequenced during a study of cytomegalovirus exposure and HLA in healthy donors. General study results and limits: Accounts indicate the classifier identified cytomegalovirus status with strong specificity and sensitivity. As confirmed in vitro, a few CMV-associated chains were specific for CMV antigens.

Assay: immunoSEQ multiplex PCR; the TCRdb copy retains only in-frame clones and omits some. The data hold 250,000 to 400,000 clones, with roughly nine tenths observed a single time. Trimming removed 5 bases from V and 2 bases from J, with 18 bases in between. In germline, CDR1 is SEHNR, CDR2 FQNEAQ (reference sequence). The CDR3 has 16 residues. As concerns this clone: Its antigen is still unknown.

Sequencing was carried out using PBMCs. V usage is TRBV7-9 and J usage is TRBJ2-5; tentative D call: TRBD2 (7 bases). The clonotype was recovered from a woman aged 25-40 years in good health and CMV-seropositive. CDR3 sequence (DNA): TGTGCCAGCAGCGCACCTAGGGGGGGGTCGCAAGAGACCCAGTACTTC. This translates into CASSAPRGGSQETQYF.